This T cell receptor (beta chain) was retrieved from a study of control samples from healthy donors and cancer patients. Using immunoSEQ multiplex PCR, the repertoire was profiled, and TCRdb retains in-frame clones only, with some absent. Among around 250,000 clones listed, roughly 87% were seen once. This CDR3 has 14 residues. CDR1 is ENHRY, CDR2 SYGVKD, per germline. V shed 4 bases, J shed 5 bases, and the junction held 7 bases outside the gene matches. The gene calls are TRBV10-3 and TRBJ2-5; 7 nucleotides align to TRBD2. The clonotype comes from a woman aged 55-70 years with lung cancer. The sequencing input was PBMCs. Written as DNA, the CDR3 is TGTGCCATCAGTGGATCCAGGGAGGGGGAGACCCAGTACTTC. Amino acid sequence: CAISGSREGETQYF.